This is a list of T cell receptor beta chains from one sample in a study of blood T cell repertoires in COVID-19. Measured with immunoSEQ multiplex PCR; TCRdb has only the in-frame clones, and not every one. The sample has roughly 180,000 clones, roughly 86% seen once. Sequencing input: peripheral blood. These receptors were collected from a man aged 18-30 years with acute or convalescent COVID-19. Both conserved end residues are part of each CDR3. A D gene is named only where the DNA matches it firmly. Clone size is shown for a subset of rows, as once, few, many or a class of expanded clone.

abundance,v_gene,j_gene,d_gene,CDR3aa,CDR3nt
NA,TRBV2,TRBJ2-2,TRBD2,CASSALAGANTGELFF,TGTGCCAGCAGTGCTTTAGCGGGGGCGAACACCGGGGAGCTGTTTTTT
NA,TRBV19,TRBJ1-1,TRBD1,CASSTPWATGSLRDTEAFF,TGTGCCAGTAGTACCCCTTGGGCGACAGGGTCCCTTCGCGACACTGAAGCTTTCTTT
NA,TRBV18,TRBJ1-6,NA,CASSPADRDNSPLHF,TGTGCCAGCTCACCTGCGGACAGAGATAATTCACCCCTCCACTTT
NA,TRBV6-1,TRBJ1-5,NA,CASSESGMGNQPQHF,TGTGCCAGCAGTGAGTCGGGGATGGGCAATCAGCCCCAGCATTTT
NA,TRBV6-2/TRBV6-3,TRBJ2-3,TRBD2,CASSSIAGGRDTQYF,TGTGCCAGCAGTTCCATAGCGGGGGGGCGGGATACGCAGTATTTT
NA,TRBV29-1,TRBJ2-7,TRBD1,CSIGQGREQYF,TGCAGCATAGGACAGGGACGAGAGCAGTACTTC
NA,TRBV7-2,TRBJ1-4,NA,CASSLAGVNEKLFF,TGTGCCAGCAGCTTAGCAGGGGTTAATGAAAAACTGTTTTTT
NA,TRBV15,TRBJ2-3,TRBD2,CATSRDSASGGDSTDTQYF,TGTGCCACCAGCAGAGATTCGGCTAGCGGGGGTGATAGCACAGATACGCAGTATTTT
NA,TRBV11-3,TRBJ2-1,NA,CASSLGAGQQEQFF,TGTGCCAGCAGCTTAGGGGCAGGGCAGCAGGAGCAGTTCTTC
NA,TRBV15,TRBJ1-2,NA,CATSTDRSNYGYTF,TGTGCCACCAGCACCGACAGGTCTAACTATGGCTACACCTTC
NA,TRBV4-1,TRBJ2-6,NA,CASSHPRGTRDSGANVLTF,TGCGCCAGCAGCCACCCACGGGGGACCAGAGACTCTGGGGCCAACGTCCTGACTTTC
NA,TRBV7-9,TRBJ2-2,TRBD1,CASSKPGQGNTGELFF,TGTGCCAGCAGCAAACCGGGACAGGGGAACACCGGGGAGCTGTTTTTT
NA,TRBV28,TRBJ2-1,NA,CASSDRVGLYNEQFF,TGTGCCAGCAGTGACCGGGTGGGGCTCTACAATGAGCAGTTCTTC
NA,TRBV7-3,TRBJ2-3,NA,CASSPPGNTDTQYF,TGTGCCAGCAGCCCCCCCGGGAACACAGATACGCAGTATTTT
NA,TRBV2,TRBJ2-1,TRBD2,CASNPGLAGLNEQFF,TGTGCCAGCAATCCGGGACTAGCGGGGCTCAATGAGCAGTTCTTC
NA,TRBV11-2,TRBJ2-3,NA,CASSLVFGGTSTDTQYF,TGTGCCAGCAGCTTAGTATTCGGCGGAACTAGCACAGATACGCAGTATTTT
NA,TRBV15,TRBJ2-7,NA,CATSPKINYEQYF,TGTGCCACCAGCCCTAAGATTAACTACGAGCAGTACTTC
NA,TRBV7-9,TRBJ1-1,NA,CASSTLGRGRDTEAFF,TGTGCCAGCAGCACCCTAGGCAGGGGTAGGGACACTGAAGCTTTCTTT
NA,TRBV5-1,TRBJ2-5,TRBD1,CASSLGDRKETQYF,TGCGCCAGCAGCTTGGGGGACAGGAAGGAGACCCAGTACTTC
NA,TRBV4-1,TRBJ1-1,NA,CASSLERSTEAFF,TGCGCCAGCAGCCTTGAAAGGAGCACTGAAGCTTTCTTT
once,TRBV18,TRBJ1-1,NA,CASSPGQGRTEAFF,TGTGCCAGCTCACCAGGGCAGGGGAGAACTGAAGCTTTCTTT
NA,TRBV18,TRBJ1-2,NA,CASSPPALMAGYTF,TGTGCCAGCTCACCACCGGCCCTTATGGCTGGCTACACCTTC
NA,TRBV7-3,TRBJ2-1,TRBD2,CASMPSGGYNEQFF,TGTGCCAGCATGCCTAGCGGGGGGTACAATGAGCAGTTCTTC
NA,TRBV11-2,TRBJ2-2,NA,CASSPLGGGTGELFF,TGTGCCAGCAGCCCCCTGGGGGGAGGCACCGGGGAGCTGTTTTTT
NA,TRBV19,TRBJ1-2,NA,CASSTRPGAWGYTF,TGTGCCAGTAGTACTCGCCCGGGTGCGTGGGGCTACACCTTC
NA,TRBV5-8,TRBJ1-1,NA,CASSPRGLGNTEAFF,TGTGCCAGCAGCCCACGGGGTTTAGGAAACACTGAAGCTTTCTTT
NA,TRBV24-1,TRBJ2-3,NA,CATSDLQDTFTDTQYF,TGTGCCACCAGTGATTTGCAGGACACTTTTACAGATACGCAGTATTTT
NA,TRBV4-1,TRBJ1-6,NA,CASSQSSGEWNSPLHF,TGCGCCAGCAGCCAGTCCTCAGGGGAATGGAATTCACCCCTCCACTTT
NA,TRBV18,TRBJ2-2,TRBD1,CASSQADRGLTGELFF,TGTGCCAGCTCACAAGCGGACAGGGGGCTCACCGGGGAGCTGTTTTTT
once,TRBV4-2,TRBJ2-1,TRBD2,CASSQDLGLAAYNEQFF,TGTGCCAGCAGCCAAGATCTGGGACTAGCGGCCTACAATGAGCAGTTCTTC
few,TRBV6-1,TRBJ1-5,NA,CASSEGTEAYSNQPQHF,TGTGCCAGCAGTGAAGGGACAGAAGCCTATAGCAATCAGCCCCAGCATTTT
few,TRBV30,TRBJ1-2,TRBD1,CAWSQAGTGDYGYTF,TGTGCCTGGAGTCAAGCCGGGACAGGGGACTATGGCTACACCTTC
NA,TRBV9,TRBJ2-7,NA,CASSVDAGPYEQYF,TGTGCCAGCAGCGTAGATGCCGGTCCCTACGAGCAGTACTTC
once,TRBV30,TRBJ2-3,NA,CAWSTWGRGTTDTQYF,TGTGCCTGGAGTACATGGGGGCGGGGGACCACAGATACGCAGTATTTT
NA,TRBV30,TRBJ1-5,TRBD1,CAWSTGGNQPQHF,TGTGCCTGGTCGACAGGGGGCAATCAGCCCCAGCATTTT
NA,TRBV19,TRBJ1-6,NA,CASSISSNRVNSPLHF,TGTGCCAGTAGTATATCTTCCAACAGGGTTAATTCACCCCTCCACTTT
NA,TRBV11-2,TRBJ1-5,TRBD1,CASSLDGQGEGPQHF,TGTGCCAGCAGCTTAGACGGGCAGGGGGAAGGGCCCCAGCATTTT
once,TRBV7-9,TRBJ2-1,TRBD1,CASSQDRVNYNEQFF,TGTGCCAGCAGCCAGGACAGGGTCAATTACAATGAGCAGTTCTTC
NA,TRBV7-7,TRBJ2-5,NA,CASSSQVGEAETQYF,TGTGCCAGCAGTTCCCAGGTCGGGGAGGCCGAGACCCAGTACTTC
NA,TRBV6-1,TRBJ2-4,TRBD1,CASSEIRGAKNIQYF,TGTGCCAGCAGTGAAATCAGGGGGGCCAAAAACATTCAGTACTTC
NA,TRBV11-2,TRBJ1-5,NA,CASSIQGNQPQHF,TGTGCCAGCAGCATACAGGGAAATCAGCCCCAGCATTTT
NA,TRBV5-6,TRBJ1-5,NA,CASSVYSNQPQHF,TGTGCCAGCAGCGTTTATAGCAATCAGCCCCAGCATTTT
NA,TRBV6-6,TRBJ1-1,TRBD1,CASREGGEFGAFF,TGTGCCAGCAGAGAAGGGGGCGAGTTTGGTGCTTTCTTT
NA,TRBV2,TRBJ1-5,TRBD1,CASRPGQGDQPQHF,TGTGCCAGCAGGCCGGGACAGGGGGACCAGCCCCAGCATTTT
NA,TRBV7-9,TRBJ2-2,NA,CASSPKEGWNTGELFF,TGTGCCAGCAGCCCCAAGGAGGGGTGGAACACCGGGGAGCTGTTTTTT
NA,TRBV6-5,TRBJ1-3,NA,CASSYTTASGNTIYF,TGTGCCAGCAGTTATACAACAGCCTCTGGAAACACCATATATTTT
NA,TRBV5-4,TRBJ1-2,TRBD1,CASSLAGWNRGGMDGYTF,TGTGCCAGCAGCTTGGCGGGTTGGAACAGGGGTGGTATGGATGGCTACACCTTC
NA,TRBV5-1,TRBJ1-3,NA,CASSFVSQGGSGNTIYF,TGCGCCAGCAGCTTTGTCTCCCAGGGCGGCTCTGGAAACACCATATATTTT
NA,TRBV19,TRBJ1-1,TRBD1,CASSEGAGTEAFF,TGTGCCAGTAGCGAGGGGGCCGGCACTGAAGCTTTCTTT
NA,TRBV6-5,TRBJ1-6,NA,CASSYLGGKYNSPLHF,TGTGCCAGCAGTTATCTTGGGGGCAAATATAATTCACCCCTCCACTTT